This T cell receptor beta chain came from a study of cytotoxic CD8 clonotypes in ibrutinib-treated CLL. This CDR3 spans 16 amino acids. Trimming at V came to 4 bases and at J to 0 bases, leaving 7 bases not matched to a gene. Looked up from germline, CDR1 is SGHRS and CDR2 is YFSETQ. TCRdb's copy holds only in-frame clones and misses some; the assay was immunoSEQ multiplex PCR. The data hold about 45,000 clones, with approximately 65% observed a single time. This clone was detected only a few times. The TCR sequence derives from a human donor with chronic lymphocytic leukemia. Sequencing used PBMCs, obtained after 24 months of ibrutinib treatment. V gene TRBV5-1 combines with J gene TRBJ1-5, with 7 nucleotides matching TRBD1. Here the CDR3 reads CASSRDSSISNQPQHF. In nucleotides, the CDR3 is TGCGCCAGCAGCCGGGACAGCTCGATTAGCAATCAGCCCCAGCATTTT.